This T cell receptor (beta chain) was sequenced for a study of blood T cell repertoires in COVID-19. About the research overall: Sources were T cells, B-cell-depleted T cells, or PBMCs; the material itself was cDNA or gDNA.

The CDR3 sequence is 15 residues long. CDR1 and CDR2 from the germline V gene are LGHNA and YNFKEQ. The V end lost 6 bases, the J end lost 2 bases, and 17 bases lay between the germline ends. Produced via immunoSEQ multiplex PCR; TCRdb's table is partial and in-frame only. In the table there are fewer than 50,000 clones, roughly 78% of which are singletons. The receptor comes from an elderly man with active or convalescent COVID-19. The rearrangement uses TRBV4-2 and TRBJ2-7, with a weak D call TRBD1 (5 bases). Input material: peripheral blood. CDR3 residues: CASRPQGSGTYEQYF. In DNA, the CDR3 is TGTGCCAGCAGGCCCCAGGGATCCGGAACCTACGAGCAGTACTTC.